This T cell receptor (beta chain) was obtained from a study of metastatic and nonmetastatic thyroid tumors. At the level of the study: Peripheral blood and tumor or nodule samples from malignant and benign thyroid patients were compared.

The table lists this clone with many counts. TCRdb re-called the PCR reads via MiXCR. The table includes about 30,000 clones, more than 10% detected once. Before thyroid surgery, none of the patients had received any treatment. V shed 0 bases and J shed 0 bases, with 9 bases lying between them. The CDR3 loop spans 16 amino acids. CDR1 SGDLS and CDR2 YYNGEE come from the germline V gene. The source material was blood. The clonotype originates from a female donor with papillary thyroid cancer or a benign thyroid nodule (not recorded which). Some clones in this sample may be carry-over from other donors' samples. The gene calls are TRBV9 and TRBJ2-2; D unclear. The CDR3 reads CASSVAGSANTGELFF. The CDR3, as DNA: TGTGCCAGCAGCGTAGCCGGTTCGGCGAACACCGGGGAGCTGTTTTTT.